The 21 T cell receptor beta chains presented below share a single source sample, sequenced in a study of human T cells and chemical hapten exposure. MiXCR, run by TCRdb on the RACE reads, gives a single entry per CDR3 protein. In the table there are just over 90,000 distinct CDR3 sequences, approximately 9% of which are singletons. Time point noted: healthy volunteer bleed at 2 weeks. The template was total RNA from unfractionated whole blood. Sequences were obtained from whole blood. All receptors come from a female donor in good health. Some clones in this sample may be carry-over from other donors' samples.

This clonotype was seen ten or more times. This chain connects TRBV9 to TRBJ2-1; 11 bases are a match to TRBD2. Germline trimming cut 4 bases from V and 7 bases from J; bases unmatched to any gene: 7. Germline lookup yields CDR1 SGDLS and CDR2 YYNGEE. CDR3 length: 15 amino acids. Here the CDR3 reads CASSLAGGRINEQFF. The CDR3, as DNA: TGTGCCAGCAGCTTAGCGGGAGGGCGTATTAATGAGCAGTTCTTC.

The chain employs TRBV25-1 and TRBJ2-7; no definite D call. Germline V lookup: CDR1 MGHDK, CDR2 SYGVNS. The CDR3 is 16 residues long. The V gene lost 3 bases and the J gene lost 5 bases, with 20 bases spanning the gap. The CDR3 protein is CASSDGRESRVHEQYF. CDR3 DNA: TGTGCCAGCAGTGACGGACGAGAAAGTAGGGTCCACGAGCAGTACTTC.

The chain links TRBV20-1 to TRBJ1-1; no clear D gene. The CDR3 runs 14 residues. Germline V gene sequence: CDR1 DFQATT, CDR2 SNEGSKA (reference sequence). Trimming took off 0 bases at V and 3 bases at J, with 11 bases between the two ends. The CDR3 spells CSARDPSVDTEAFF. The CDR3 DNA sequence: TGCAGTGCTAGAGATCCCAGTGTGGACACTGAAGCTTTCTTT.

This clonotype was counted a few times. The chain couples TRBV6-1 to TRBJ2-1; D possibly uses TRBD1 or TRBD2 (5 bases each). The CDR3 is 12 residues long. Per germline, CDR1 MNHNS and CDR2 SASEGT. V was pared by 7 bases and J by 5 bases, with 9 bases between. The CDR3 sequence is CASKTGHNEQFF. The CDR3 DNA follows: TGTGCCAGCAAGACGGGACACAATGAGCAGTTCTTC.

This chain uses TRBV7-8 with TRBJ2-7, with D possibly being TRBD2 (6 bases). The CDR3 extends over 14 amino acids. Trimming left V 5 bases short and J 6 bases short, with 17 bases between. CDR1 is SGHVS and CDR2 is FQNEAQ in the germline V gene. The CDR3 DNA is TGTGCCAGCAGCATGGGACTCGCCAGAGTCGAGCAGTACTTC. It is translated as CASSMGLARVEQYF. Drawing the rest from reference TRBV7-8 and TRBJ2-7, the complete variable domain is GAGVSQSPRYKVAKRGQDVALRCDPISGHVSLFWYQQALGQGPEFLTYFQNEAQLDKSGLPSDRFFAERPEGSVSTLKIQRTQQEDSAVYLCASSMGLARVEQYFGPGTRLTVT.

This clonotype was seen repeatedly, ten times or more. The chain couples TRBV28 to TRBJ1-5; D gene unclear. V lost 1 base, J lost 9 bases, and 13 bases lay in between. Germline V lookup: CDR1 MDHEN, CDR2 SYDVKM. The CDR3 loop spans 14 amino acids. The CDR3 spells CASSLLATRLPQHF. CDR3 DNA: TGTGCCAGCAGTTTATTAGCCACGAGGCTGCCCCAGCATTTT.

This clonotype was detected ten times or more. V usage is TRBV7-9 and J usage is TRBJ2-1, with 12 positions matching TRBD2. Germline-derived CDR1 and CDR2 are SEHNR and FQNEAQ (reference sequence). Trimming took 4 bases from V and 1 from J; bases not matched to a gene: 5. The CDR3 contains 17 residues. CDR3 DNA sequence: TGTGCCAGCAGCTCCCGACTAGCGGGAGTATCCTACAATGAGCAGTTCTTC. It translates to CASSSRLAGVSYNEQFF.

The rearrangement links TRBV20-1 to TRBJ1-1; no clear D gene. V was cut by 0 bases and J by 5 bases, with 7 bases left in between. From germline, CDR1 is DFQATT and CDR2 SNEGSKA (reference sequence). The CDR3 runs to 12 residues. The CDR3 coding sequence is TGCAGTGCTAGAGATAGTTCTACTGAAGCTTTCTTT. It yields the protein CSARDSSTEAFF.

The chain employs TRBV9 and TRBJ1-2, with D uncertain. The CDR3 sequence is 15 residues long. V was pared by 0 bases and J by 0 bases, with 9 bases between. Germline-derived CDR1 and CDR2 are SGDLS and YYNGEE. This chain's CDR3 is CASSVGPAANYGYTF. In DNA form, the CDR3 reads TGTGCCAGCAGCGTAGGCCCAGCAGCTAACTATGGCTACACCTTC. Combining the CDR3 with reference TRBV9 and TRBJ1-2 gives the whole variable domain DSGVTQTPKHLITATGQRVTLRCSPRSGDLSVYWYQQSLDQGLQFLIQYYNGEERAKGNILERFSAQQFPDLHSELNLSSLELGDSALYFCASSVGPAANYGYTFGSGTRLTVV.

The table lists this clonotype with a few counts. The junction and the germline gene differ at one end; a read error may be behind it. This chain connects TRBV11-2 to TRBJ1-1; no clear D gene. CDR3 length equals 11 residues. Looked up from germline, CDR1 is SGHAT and CDR2 is FQNNGV. The CDR3 protein is CVSSLLTEAFF. The CDR3 nucleotides are TGTGTCAGCAGCTTACTGACTGAAGCTTTCTTT.

V gene TRBV28 combines with J gene TRBJ1-4; D not certain. Germline loops: CDR1 MDHEN, CDR2 SYDVKM. Trimming removed 5 bases at V and 8 bases at J, with 12 bases between. The CDR3 contains 13 residues. In nucleotides, the CDR3 is TGTGCCAGCAGTCCGCACGTGACCGAAAAACTGTTTTTT. It codes for CASSPHVTEKLFF.

This clonotype was found many times. This chain links TRBV20-1 with TRBJ2-7; no clear D. Germline assignment: CDR1 DFQATT and CDR2 SNEGSKA (reference sequence). V lost 7 bases, J lost 4 bases, and 17 bases lay in between. The CDR3 spans 13 residues. For the CDR3, the DNA is TGCAGTGGGTTCGTTGCCGCCGGGTACGAGCAGTACTTC. Translated: CSGFVAAGYEQYF.

This clonotype turned up a few times. The rearrangement uses TRBV5-1 and TRBJ1-1; TRBD1 might be the D (5 bases). The CDR3 extends over 14 amino acids. V was clipped by 2 bases and J by 6 bases, with 14 bases between them. Germline lookup yields CDR1 SGHRS and CDR2 YFSETQ. The CDR3 is CASSFGGTTSEAFF. CDR3 DNA sequence: TGCGCCAGCAGCTTTGGCGGGACGACTTCTGAAGCTTTCTTT.

This chain joins TRBV28 and TRBJ2-6; tentatively, D is TRBD1 (6 bases). Trimming took off 6 bases at V and 0 bases at J, with 12 bases between the two ends. CDR1 is MDHEN and CDR2 is SYDVKM in the germline V gene. This CDR3 contains 16 residues. CDR3 loop: CASSVIQGSGANVLTF. The CDR3 nucleotides are TGTGCCAGCAGCGTGATACAGGGCTCTGGGGCCAACGTCCTGACTTTC. The whole variable domain, filled in from reference TRBV28 and TRBJ2-6, reads DVKVTQSSRYLVKRTGEKVFLECVQDMDHENMFWYRQDPGLGLRLIYFSYDVKMKEKGDIPEGYSVSREKKERFSLILESASTNQTSMYLCASSVIQGSGANVLTFGAGSRLTVL.

This chain links TRBV20-1 with TRBJ2-3; 8 positions match TRBD1. CDR1 and CDR2 from the germline V gene are DFQATT and SNEGSKA (reference sequence). Losses at the gene ends were 0 bases for V and 3 bases for J; bases not matched to a gene: 5. CDR3 size: 15 residues. The CDR3 nucleotides read TGCAGTGCTAGAGATGACAGGGGTGTGACAGATACGCAGTATTTT. It specifies CSARDDRGVTDTQYF.

There are a few counts of this clonotype. The chain joins TRBV29-1 to TRBJ1-3; D is perhaps TRBD1 (5 bases). V was trimmed by 1 base and J by 4 bases, leaving 11 bases between them. Germline V CDR1 and CDR2: SQVTM, ANQGSEA. The CDR3 extends over 14 amino acids. The CDR3 nucleotides are TGCAGCGTTGAAGGGGGCTCATTGGGAAACACCATATATTTT. Encoded protein: CSVEGGSLGNTIYF.

This sequence joins TRBV28 and TRBJ2-7; D is unresolved. The CDR3 covers 13 residues. V lost 7 bases, J lost 0 bases, and 10 bases lay in between. Germline V gene data show CDR1 as MDHEN and CDR2 as SYDVKM. This CDR3 is CASKDGASYEQYF. DNA for the CDR3: TGTGCCAGCAAGGACGGAGCCTCCTACGAGCAGTACTTC.

A few counts support this clonotype. V usage is TRBV28 and J usage is TRBJ2-7; no firm D call. Trimming took 7 bases from V and 4 from J, leaving 14 bases between them. The germline V gene encodes CDR1 MDHEN and CDR2 SYDVKM. CDR3 length: 13 amino acids. The CDR3 DNA sequence: TGTGCCAGCACCAGTCCAGTGGGTTACGAGCAGTACTTC. Amino acids: CASTSPVGYEQYF. Filled out from reference TRBV28 and TRBJ2-7, the complete variable domain reads DVKVTQSSRYLVKRTGEKVFLECVQDMDHENMFWYRQDPGLGLRLIYFSYDVKMKEKGDIPEGYSVSREKKERFSLILESASTNQTSMYLCASTSPVGYEQYFGPGTRLTVT.

This clonotype was seen at least ten times. A much larger clone sits a single nucleotide away, making a read error possible. The genes are TRBV2 and TRBJ1-6; D may be TRBD1 (6 bases). The CDR3 has 16 residues. Germline values: CDR1 SNHLY, CDR2 FYNNEI. The CDR3 DNA reads TGTGCCAGCACGACGACGCGGGGCAGGGGAAATTCACCCCTCAACTTT. This translates into CASTTTRGRGNSPLNF.

This clonotype has a count of ten or more. The chain recombines TRBV6-1 with TRBJ2-7; maybe TRBD2 (6 bases). Germline assignment: CDR1 MNHNS and CDR2 SASEGT. V lost 4 bases and J lost 3, with 16 bases in between. The CDR3 runs 15 residues. CDR3 in amino acids: CASSGTRGFRYEQYF. Here the CDR3 DNA reads TGTGCCAGCAGTGGGACCCGGGGGTTCCGCTACGAGCAGTACTTC.

The table lists this clonotype with many counts. The V gene is TRBV11-2, the J gene TRBJ2-1; tentatively, D is TRBD2 (6 bases). V shed 3 bases and J shed 3 bases, with 12 bases lying between them. Per germline, CDR1 SGHAT and CDR2 FQNNGV. The CDR3 has 15 residues. The CDR3 DNA follows: TGTGCCAGCAGCTTCGGTACTAGCCACTACAATGAGCAGTTCTTC. Its translation: CASSFGTSHYNEQFF.